This is a list of T cell receptor beta chains from one sample in a study of OX40 agonist ivuxolimab in advanced cancers. Assay: immunoSEQ multiplex PCR; the TCRdb copy retains only in-frame clones and omits some. The sample yields 95,000 to 120,000 clones, 75% to 95% seen once. The input for sequencing was CD4+ or CD8+ T cells sorted from blood, taken in a trial of the OX40 agonist ivuxolimab. These TCRs come from an adult with an advanced solid tumor such as melanoma, head and neck, liver or kidney cancer. The CDR3 runs from the conserved cysteine through the conserved F or W. Fields, in order: clone size, D gene, V gene, J gene, CDR3 DNA, CDR3 protein. D genes are given only for firm matches. Clone size is stated in some rows and not others, as once, few, many or a class when expanded.

clone size: .; D gene: .; V gene: TRBV6-6; J gene: TRBJ2-1; CDR3 DNA: TGTGCCAGCATTACAGGCCAGTACAATGAGCAGTTCTTC; CDR3 protein: CASITGQYNEQFF
clone size: .; D gene: TRBD1; V gene: TRBV5-1; J gene: TRBJ1-4; CDR3 DNA: TGCGCCAGCAGCTTATCCAGGGGGGTGGCGGCTAATGAAAAACTGTTTTTT; CDR3 protein: CASSLSRGVAANEKLFF
clone size: once; D gene: .; V gene: TRBV30; J gene: TRBJ2-3; CDR3 DNA: TGTGCCTGGAGTGTGGCAGGGAACACAGATACGCAGTATTTT; CDR3 protein: CAWSVAGNTDTQYF
clone size: .; D gene: TRBD2; V gene: TRBV6-5; J gene: TRBJ2-5; CDR3 DNA: TGTGCCAGCAGTTACGGGCGGGGGCAAGAGACCCAGTACTTC; CDR3 protein: CASSYGRGQETQYF
clone size: .; D gene: TRBD1; V gene: TRBV11-2; J gene: TRBJ1-1; CDR3 DNA: TGTGCCAGCAGCCCCCATCCAGGGGGGGACACTGAAGCTTTCTTT; CDR3 protein: CASSPHPGGDTEAFF
clone size: .; D gene: .; V gene: TRBV2; J gene: TRBJ2-1; CDR3 DNA: TGTGCCAGCACAAGACTGGGGGCGGTTGAGCAGTTCTTC; CDR3 protein: CASTRLGAVEQFF
clone size: .; D gene: TRBD1; V gene: TRBV19; J gene: TRBJ1-4; CDR3 DNA: TGTGCCAGTAGTATAGACCCTCCCCGACAGGGGGCTAATGAAAAACTGTTTTTT; CDR3 protein: CASSIDPPRQGANEKLFF
clone size: .; D gene: TRBD1; V gene: TRBV5-1; J gene: TRBJ2-7; CDR3 DNA: TGCGCCAGCACCCCGGGACAGGAGTATGGCGAGCAGTACTTC; CDR3 protein: CASTPGQEYGEQYF
clone size: .; D gene: .; V gene: TRBV5-1; J gene: TRBJ2-3; CDR3 DNA: TGCGCCTCCAACCAGGGCGGCACAGATACGCAGTATTTT; CDR3 protein: CASNQGGTDTQYF
clone size: .; D gene: TRBD2; V gene: TRBV19; J gene: TRBJ2-2; CDR3 DNA: TGTGCCACCACGGGTAGCGGGAGTGGTACCGGGGAGCTGTTTTTT; CDR3 protein: CATTGSGSGTGELFF
clone size: .; D gene: TRBD1; V gene: TRBV10-3; J gene: TRBJ2-5; CDR3 DNA: TGTGCCATCAGTCCGACAGGGGGCCAAGAGACCCAGTACTTC; CDR3 protein: CAISPTGGQETQYF
clone size: .; D gene: .; V gene: TRBV6-5; J gene: TRBJ1-2; CDR3 DNA: TGTGCCAGCAGTTACTTGTTAGGGTCTAACTATGGCTACACCTTC; CDR3 protein: CASSYLLGSNYGYTF
clone size: .; D gene: TRBD1; V gene: TRBV29-1; J gene: TRBJ2-7; CDR3 DNA: TGCAGCGTCCTAACGACAGGGGGTGCCGAGCAGTACTTC; CDR3 protein: CSVLTTGGAEQYF
clone size: .; D gene: .; V gene: TRBV7-8; J gene: TRBJ2-7; CDR3 DNA: TGTGCCAGCAGCACTAACCCAGGGGCGCCCTCCTACGAGCAGTACTTC; CDR3 protein: CASSTNPGAPSYEQYF
clone size: .; D gene: .; V gene: TRBV6-6; J gene: TRBJ2-5; CDR3 DNA: TGTGCCAGCGCAAGGGGGGGGCCGGAAGAGACCCAGTACTTC; CDR3 protein: CASARGGPEETQYF
clone size: .; D gene: TRBD2; V gene: TRBV19; J gene: TRBJ2-1; CDR3 DNA: TGTGCCAGTAGTACTGGACTAGCGGGGGGTGATGAGCAGTTCTTC; CDR3 protein: CASSTGLAGGDEQFF
clone size: .; D gene: .; V gene: TRBV20-1; J gene: TRBJ1-1; CDR3 DNA: TGCAGTGCTCCCCAGAACACTGAAGCTTTCTTT; CDR3 protein: CSAPQNTEAFF
clone size: .; D gene: TRBD2; V gene: TRBV5-5; J gene: TRBJ2-3; CDR3 DNA: TGTGCCAGCAGCTTGGCACTTACTAGCGGGGGGGCGGATACGCAGTATTTT; CDR3 protein: CASSLALTSGGADTQYF
clone size: .; D gene: .; V gene: TRBV29-1; J gene: TRBJ1-1; CDR3 DNA: TGCAGCGTTGAAATGGCTGGGGGTGGGACTGAAGCTTTCTTT; CDR3 protein: CSVEMAGGGTEAFF
clone size: .; D gene: TRBD1; V gene: TRBV6-1; J gene: TRBJ1-1; CDR3 DNA: TGTGCCAGCAGTGGGGGACAGCCAAGCACTGAAGCTTTCTTT; CDR3 protein: CASSGGQPSTEAFF
clone size: .; D gene: TRBD1; V gene: TRBV5-4; J gene: TRBJ2-7; CDR3 DNA: TGTGCCAGCAGCCAGGACAGGGGCTACGAGCAGTACTTC; CDR3 protein: CASSQDRGYEQYF
clone size: once; D gene: TRBD1; V gene: TRBV2; J gene: TRBJ2-3; CDR3 DNA: TGTGCCAGCAGAGAGACAGGGGCCACAGATACGCAGTATTTT; CDR3 protein: CASRETGATDTQYF
clone size: once; D gene: TRBD1; V gene: TRBV6-1; J gene: TRBJ1-4; CDR3 DNA: TGTGCCAGCAGTGAGATACCGGGACAGGGAGCGGGGGGCAGAGAAAAACTGTTTTTT; CDR3 protein: CASSEIPGQGAGGREKLFF
clone size: .; D gene: .; V gene: TRBV12-5; J gene: TRBJ2-3; CDR3 DNA: TGTGCTAGTGGTTTGGTTGCAGATACGCAGTATTTT; CDR3 protein: CASGLVADTQYF
clone size: .; D gene: TRBD1; V gene: TRBV11-2; J gene: TRBJ2-5; CDR3 DNA: TGTGCCAGCAGCCGGGACAGGTGGACCCAGTACTTC; CDR3 protein: CASSRDRWTQYF
clone size: .; D gene: .; V gene: TRBV5-8; J gene: TRBJ2-5; CDR3 DNA: TGTGCCAGCAGCTTTCAACAGACAGGGAGGAGGCAGCAGTACTTC; CDR3 protein: CASSFQQTGRRQQYF
clone size: .; D gene: TRBD1; V gene: TRBV18; J gene: TRBJ2-7; CDR3 DNA: TGTGCCAGCTCACTGGGACAGGGAAGCTCCTACGAGCAGTACTTC; CDR3 protein: CASSLGQGSSYEQYF
clone size: .; D gene: .; V gene: TRBV19; J gene: TRBJ1-1; CDR3 DNA: TGTGCCAGTAGTATAGAGGGTTACATGAACACTGAAGCTTTCTTT; CDR3 protein: CASSIEGYMNTEAFF
clone size: .; D gene: .; V gene: TRBV6-1; J gene: TRBJ2-3; CDR3 DNA: TGTGCCGGCGCAGGGGCGGGGACCCCAGATACGCAGTATTTT; CDR3 protein: CAGAGAGTPDTQYF
clone size: once; D gene: .; V gene: TRBV30; J gene: TRBJ1-4; CDR3 DNA: TGTGCCTGGAGTACCACGGGGGATGGCCTTAATGAAAAACTGTTTTTT; CDR3 protein: CAWSTTGDGLNEKLFF
clone size: .; D gene: TRBD1; V gene: TRBV7-6; J gene: TRBJ1-5; CDR3 DNA: TGTGCCAGCAGCTTAGGGACAGGAGATAGCAATCAGCCCCAGCATTTT; CDR3 protein: CASSLGTGDSNQPQHF
clone size: .; D gene: TRBD1; V gene: TRBV9; J gene: TRBJ1-2; CDR3 DNA: TGTGCCAGCAGCGTAGGTGGACAGGGGTTCTATGGCTACACCTTC; CDR3 protein: CASSVGGQGFYGYTF
clone size: .; D gene: .; V gene: TRBV25-1; J gene: TRBJ1-1; CDR3 DNA: TGTGCCAGCAGTGGGAGCAATTTCAACACTGAAGCTTTCTTT; CDR3 protein: CASSGSNFNTEAFF
clone size: .; D gene: .; V gene: TRBV5-1; J gene: TRBJ1-1; CDR3 DNA: TGCGCCAGCAGCTTGGATCCAGGGGTGAATACTGAAGCTTTCTTT; CDR3 protein: CASSLDPGVNTEAFF
clone size: .; D gene: .; V gene: TRBV13; J gene: TRBJ1-1; CDR3 DNA: TGTGCCAGCAGCTTAGCGACAGGAGTGAACACTGAAGCTTTCTTT; CDR3 protein: CASSLATGVNTEAFF
clone size: .; D gene: TRBD1; V gene: TRBV5-1; J gene: TRBJ1-6; CDR3 DNA: TGCGCCAGCAGCTTGGAGGGGACAGGGTTATCACCCCTCCACTTT; CDR3 protein: CASSLEGTGLSPLHF
clone size: .; D gene: .; V gene: TRBV19; J gene: TRBJ1-4; CDR3 DNA: TGTGCCAGTAGTATGGGTGCTAATGAAAAACTGTTTTTT; CDR3 protein: CASSMGANEKLFF
clone size: .; D gene: .; V gene: TRBV18; J gene: TRBJ2-1; CDR3 DNA: TGTGCCAGCTCACCGTCTCAGGCGGGAAACAATGAGCAGTTCTTC; CDR3 protein: CASSPSQAGNNEQFF
clone size: .; D gene: .; V gene: TRBV19; J gene: TRBJ1-2; CDR3 DNA: TGTGCCAGTAGCCCCCAGGGAGGGGCTGGCTACACCTTC; CDR3 protein: CASSPQGGAGYTF
clone size: .; D gene: .; V gene: TRBV6-6; J gene: TRBJ2-1; CDR3 DNA: TGTGCCAGCCACAGCTACAATGAGCAGTTCTTC; CDR3 protein: CASHSYNEQFF
clone size: .; D gene: TRBD1; V gene: TRBV11-3; J gene: TRBJ2-7; CDR3 DNA: TGTGCCAGCAGCCCTGTTAGGACAGGGAATTTCGGCGAGCAGTACTTC; CDR3 protein: CASSPVRTGNFGEQYF
clone size: .; D gene: .; V gene: TRBV5-8; J gene: TRBJ2-1; CDR3 DNA: TGTGCCAGCAGCTTGAGGGCTTGGGGGGGCGACAATGAGCAGTTCTTC; CDR3 protein: CASSLRAWGGDNEQFF
clone size: few; D gene: TRBD1; V gene: TRBV5-1; J gene: TRBJ2-7; CDR3 DNA: TGCGCCAGCAGCTGGGGACAGCCTTCCTACGAGCAGTACTTC; CDR3 protein: CASSWGQPSYEQYF
clone size: .; D gene: TRBD1; V gene: TRBV19; J gene: TRBJ1-6; CDR3 DNA: TGTGCCAGTAGTATTCCACCGGGACAGGGTTTATATTCACCCCTCCACTTT; CDR3 protein: CASSIPPGQGLYSPLHF
clone size: .; D gene: .; V gene: TRBV11-2; J gene: TRBJ2-5; CDR3 DNA: TGTGCCAGCAGCTTAGCCCAAGAGACCCAGTACTTC; CDR3 protein: CASSLAQETQYF
clone size: .; D gene: .; V gene: TRBV6-1; J gene: TRBJ2-2; CDR3 DNA: TGTGCCAGCAGTGAAGCAAGAACGGACCCCTTCGCGAACACCGGGGAGCTGTTTTTT; CDR3 protein: CASSEARTDPFANTGELFF
clone size: once; D gene: TRBD1; V gene: TRBV19; J gene: TRBJ1-5; CDR3 DNA: TGTGCCAGTAAGGACAGGTCTAGGGGCAATCAGCCCCAGCATTTT; CDR3 protein: CASKDRSRGNQPQHF
clone size: .; D gene: TRBD1; V gene: TRBV11-2; J gene: TRBJ1-5; CDR3 DNA: TGTGCCAGCAGCTATGGGACAGGGTATAGCAATCAGCCCCAGCATTTT; CDR3 protein: CASSYGTGYSNQPQHF
clone size: once; D gene: .; V gene: TRBV5-1; J gene: TRBJ1-3; CDR3 DNA: TGCGCCAGCAGCTTCGAGGGAGCCCTCTCTGGAAACACCATATATTTT; CDR3 protein: CASSFEGALSGNTIYF
clone size: .; D gene: .; V gene: TRBV6-4; J gene: TRBJ2-5; CDR3 DNA: TGTGCCAGCAGTGACTCCCGGCTCCGATCGAACGAGGCCCAGTACTTC; CDR3 protein: CASSDSRLRSNEAQYF
clone size: .; D gene: .; V gene: TRBV21-1; J gene: TRBJ2-7; CDR3 DNA: TGTGCCAGCAGTCACAGGGGTTTCGAGCAGTACTTC; CDR3 protein: CASSHRGFEQYF
clone size: .; D gene: TRBD2; V gene: TRBV6-6; J gene: TRBJ2-7; CDR3 DNA: TGTGCCAGCAGTTTTTTAGCGGGAGCGTACGAGCAGTACTTC; CDR3 protein: CASSFLAGAYEQYF
clone size: .; D gene: .; V gene: TRBV10-2; J gene: TRBJ1-5; CDR3 DNA: TGCGCCAGCAGTGAGTCCACGACAGCCGCCGGCAATCAGCCCCAGCATTTT; CDR3 protein: CASSESTTAAGNQPQHF
clone size: .; D gene: .; V gene: TRBV5-1; J gene: TRBJ2-7; CDR3 DNA: TGCGCCAGCAGCTTGCAGGCAGGGGGGAACGAGCAGTACTTC; CDR3 protein: CASSLQAGGNEQYF
clone size: .; D gene: TRBD2; V gene: TRBV19; J gene: TRBJ2-7; CDR3 DNA: TGTGCCAGTAGACAGACTAGCGCCTCATCCCCCTACGAGCAGTACTTC; CDR3 protein: CASRQTSASSPYEQYF
clone size: .; D gene: .; V gene: TRBV2; J gene: TRBJ1-1; CDR3 DNA: TGTGCCAGCAGACCCTTGACGGGCCCGAACACTGAAGCTTTCTTT; CDR3 protein: CASRPLTGPNTEAFF
clone size: .; D gene: .; V gene: TRBV29-1; J gene: TRBJ2-7; CDR3 DNA: TGCAGCGTTAGCACTAGTGGGGAGCAGTACTTC; CDR3 protein: CSVSTSGEQYF
clone size: .; D gene: .; V gene: TRBV18; J gene: TRBJ1-1; CDR3 DNA: TGTGCCAGCTCACCACCGGCAGGGCGGGACACTGAAGCTTTCTTT; CDR3 protein: CASSPPAGRDTEAFF
clone size: .; D gene: .; V gene: TRBV5-8; J gene: TRBJ1-1; CDR3 DNA: TGTGCCAGCACCCAAAACCGAGGGGCCGGGTTCACTGAAGCTTTCTTT; CDR3 protein: CASTQNRGAGFTEAFF
clone size: once; D gene: .; V gene: TRBV18; J gene: TRBJ2-5; CDR3 DNA: TGTGCCAGCTCACCGTCGGCAGGGGCAGAGACCCAGTACTTC; CDR3 protein: CASSPSAGAETQYF